This section outlines one TCR beta chain sequence together with its context. These data are taken from a study of blood T cell repertoires in COVID-19. Some clones are missing from TCRdb's copy, which holds only in-frame ones; the method was immunoSEQ multiplex PCR. The data hold more than 110,000 clones, with approximately 80% observed a single time. The V end was cut by 2 bases, the J end by 7 bases, with 11 bases between. Per the germline V gene, CDR1 is LGHDT and CDR2 is YNNKEL (reference sequence). This CDR3 comprises 13 residues. Study members were between about 18 and 90 years old and lived in around 24 US regions.

The clonotype originates from a woman between 50 and 59 years old who had recovered from COVID-19. The chain employs TRBV3-1 (or the pseudogene TRBV3-2) and TRBJ1-2; no reliable D call. The sequenced sample consisted of PBMCs or T cells enriched from blood (not recorded which). The DNA of the CDR3 is TGTGCCAGCAGCCAAACGAGAGAGTCTGGCTACACCTTC. This translates into CASSQTRESGYTF.